The present T cell receptor beta chain was sequenced within a study of blood T cell repertoires in COVID-19 (dated by TCRdb to 2020 to 2022). About the investigation overall: Collaborator samples came from the United States, Italy and Spain and covered acute and convalescent phases of COVID-19. The dataset comprised deeply sampled blood TCRbeta repertoires from subjects exposed to, actively infected with, or recovered from COVID-19. Samples came from the ongoing ImmuneRACE study (first 160 participants) plus 1,254 subjects from 6 global collaborators. The material from the prospective study consisted of cDNA or gDNA derived from T cells, B-cell-depleted T cells, or PBMCs. The repertoires were released in a freely available public database intended as a resource for research on the immune response to SARS-CoV-2. The sample metadata nearly always contained a de-identified subject ID, COVID-19 status, age in years and sex. Where available, HLA class I and class II types were taken from metadata supplied by the sample provider and were not determined by assay-based typing.

The immunoSEQ Assay, a bias-controlled multiplex PCR, was used to amplify TCRbeta CDR3 regions from genomic DNA. Per the original workflow: The number of nucleated cells in each sample was estimated from the amplification of reference gene primers within the assay. To quantify the absolute abundance of each unique TCRbeta CDR3 rearrangement, sequence reads were collapsed and filtered. For each sample, productive Simpson clonality was calculated as the square root of Simpson's diversity index across productive rearrangements. The clones in this table, taken by TCRdb from immuneACCESS, are in-frame only. Not every clone is retained; where verified, under half of the shortfall comes from an unresolved V gene, and the cause of the rest is unknown. The V and J calls and the clone size are those of that table, but D and trimming were determined from the DNA. The sample table holds 150,000 to 200,000 clones, of which roughly 83% were seen once. The biggest ten clones account for more than 4.5% of the sample.

Sequences SGHRS (CDR1) and YFSETQ (CDR2) are obtained from the germline V gene. Trimming removed 5 bases from V and 4 bases from J; the gene matches leave 6 bases unexplained. Taken from cysteine to phenylalanine, the CDR3 has 14 residues. Here the CDR3 DNA is all that survives: 42 bases in frame from base 1. Beyond this particular receptor, the publication reports: Clinical and demographic metadata were provided uncurated, with the amount varying by source and participant.

As to this clone: Its binding antigen is unknown. Base quality data are lacking; no much larger clone is found one base away.

Participants in the prospective study were enrolled through a virtual design, were aged roughly 18 to 100 years, and lived in under 25 United States geographic areas. In the prospective study, participants were assigned to cohorts based on the clinical history participants reported in a screening survey and a study questionnaire. A participant counted as exposed if, within 2 weeks of entering the study, that participant had been in contact with someone who had a PCR-confirmed or clinician-diagnosed COVID-19 case. Each participant in the prospective study had whole blood, serum and a nasopharyngeal or oropharyngeal swab collected by mobile phlebotomists. Prospective study participants could optionally give additional blood draws and questionnaires over an approximately two-month period. Blood samples from the prospective study were shipped frozen or at room temperature prior to DNA extraction.

Recombination linked TRBV5-1 to TRBJ2-5, with TRBD1 matching 9 junction bases. The sample was PBMCs or T cells enriched from blood (not recorded which). This clonotype originated in a man aged 65 to 85 who had been exposed to COVID-19. The CDR3 protein is CASRGDRDGETQYF. The DNA sequence is TGCGCCAGCAGAGGGGACAGGGACGGAGAGACCCAGTACTTC.